This T cell receptor (beta chain) was captured by sequencing in a study of T cells in Graves' hyperthyroidism and ophthalmopathy. General study points: A 13 V-J model separated ophthalmopathy from stable hyperthyroidism. The model made its ophthalmopathy prediction, and onset followed a median approximately 6 months later.

Amplification targeted TCR beta CDR3 regions from RNA transcripts. Primed by the HTBI set, a first-round RT-PCR was run on the TCR CDR3. MiXCR was run by TCRdb on the multiplex PCR reads, yielding one entry per CDR3 protein. The sample yields under 500,000 distinct CDR3 sequences, over 11% seen once. The diagnoses drew upon clinical symptoms, serum thyroxine and TRAb, thyroid ultrasound and orbital computed tomography. This sample holds PBMCs from 8 to 10 ml fresh peripheral blood. Germline V gives CDR1 SGHTA, CDR2 FQGNSA. The V and J ends lost 1 base and 5 bases respectively, with 9 bases between them. This CDR3 has 14 residues. This clonotype was seen at least ten times. The antigen is unknown.

The chain links TRBV7-2 to TRBJ2-1; perhaps TRBD2 as D (5 bases). Sequenced material: blood. This receptor was taken from a man aged 50-59 years with Graves' ophthalmopathy. The CDR3 DNA follows: TGTGCCAGCAGCTTAGATTCTAGCAACAATGAGCAGTTCTTC. Its translation is CASSLDSSNNEQFF. The whole variable domain, filled in from reference TRBV7-2 and TRBJ2-1, reads GAGVSQSPSNKVTEKGKDVELRCDPISGHTALYWYRQSLGQGLEFLIYFQGNSAPDKSGLPSDRFSAERTGGSVSTLTIQRTQQEDSAVYLCASSLDSSNNEQFFGPGTRLTVL.